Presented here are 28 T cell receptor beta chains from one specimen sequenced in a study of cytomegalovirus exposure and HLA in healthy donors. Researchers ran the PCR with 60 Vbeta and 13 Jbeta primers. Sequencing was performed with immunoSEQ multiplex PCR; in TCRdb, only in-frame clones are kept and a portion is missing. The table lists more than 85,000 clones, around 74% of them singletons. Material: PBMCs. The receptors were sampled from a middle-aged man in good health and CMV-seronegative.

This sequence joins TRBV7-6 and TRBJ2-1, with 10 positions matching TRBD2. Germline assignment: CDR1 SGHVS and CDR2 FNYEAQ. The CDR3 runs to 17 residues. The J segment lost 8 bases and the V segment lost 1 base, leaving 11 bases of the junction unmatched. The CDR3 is CASSLGGYSGGSHEQFF. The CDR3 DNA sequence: TGTGCCAGCAGCTTAGGGGGCTATAGCGGGGGGTCCCATGAGCAGTTCTTC.

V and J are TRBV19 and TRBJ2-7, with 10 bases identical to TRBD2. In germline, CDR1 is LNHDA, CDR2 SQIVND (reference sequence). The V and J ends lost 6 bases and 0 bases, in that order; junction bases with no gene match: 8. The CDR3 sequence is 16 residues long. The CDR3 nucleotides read TGTGCCAGTAGGGAAGCGGGAGGGGGAAGCTCCTACGAGCAGTACTTC. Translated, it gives CASREAGGGSSYEQYF.

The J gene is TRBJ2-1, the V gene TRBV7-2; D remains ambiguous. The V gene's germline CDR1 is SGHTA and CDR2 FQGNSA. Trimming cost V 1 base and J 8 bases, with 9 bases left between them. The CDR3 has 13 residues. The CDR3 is CASSLGLADEQFF. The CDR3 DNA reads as TGTGCCAGCAGCTTAGGGTTAGCCGATGAGCAGTTCTTC.

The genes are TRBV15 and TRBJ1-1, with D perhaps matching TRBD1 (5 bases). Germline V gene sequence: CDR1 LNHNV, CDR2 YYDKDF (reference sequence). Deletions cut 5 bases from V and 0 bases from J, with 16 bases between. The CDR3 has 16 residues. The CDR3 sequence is CATSPPGRGMNTEAFF. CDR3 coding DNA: TGTGCCACCAGCCCGCCAGGGCGGGGGATGAACACTGAAGCTTTCTTT.

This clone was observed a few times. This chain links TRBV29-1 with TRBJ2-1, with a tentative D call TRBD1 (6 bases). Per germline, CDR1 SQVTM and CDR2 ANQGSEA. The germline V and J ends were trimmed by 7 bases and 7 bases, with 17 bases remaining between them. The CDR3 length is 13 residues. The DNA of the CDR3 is TGCAGCGCCGGACAGAACCACCGGAATGAGCAGTTCTTC. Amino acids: CSAGQNHRNEQFF.

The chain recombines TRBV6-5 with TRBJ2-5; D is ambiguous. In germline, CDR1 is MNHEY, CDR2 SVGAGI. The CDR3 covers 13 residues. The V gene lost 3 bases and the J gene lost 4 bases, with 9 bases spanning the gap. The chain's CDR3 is CASSYGWAETQYF. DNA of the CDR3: TGTGCCAGCAGTTATGGATGGGCAGAGACCCAGTACTTC.

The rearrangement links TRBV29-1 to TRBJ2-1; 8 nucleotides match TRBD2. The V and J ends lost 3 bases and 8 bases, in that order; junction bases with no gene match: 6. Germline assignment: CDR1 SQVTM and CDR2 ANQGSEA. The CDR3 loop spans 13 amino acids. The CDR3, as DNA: TGCAGCGTTGATACGCGGGAGGTCTATGAGCAGTTCTTC. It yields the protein CSVDTREVYEQFF.

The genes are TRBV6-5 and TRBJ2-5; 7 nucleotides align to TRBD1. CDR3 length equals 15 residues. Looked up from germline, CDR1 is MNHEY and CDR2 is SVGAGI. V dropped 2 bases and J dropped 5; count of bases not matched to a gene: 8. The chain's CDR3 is CASSYLTGRRETQYF. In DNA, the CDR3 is TGTGCCAGCAGTTACCTGACAGGGCGTCGGGAGACCCAGTACTTC.

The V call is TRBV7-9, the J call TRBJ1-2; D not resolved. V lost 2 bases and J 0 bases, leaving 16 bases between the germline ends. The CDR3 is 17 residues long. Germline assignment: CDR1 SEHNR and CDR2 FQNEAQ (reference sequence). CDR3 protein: CASSLRDLTPSNYGYTF. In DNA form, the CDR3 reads TGTGCCAGCAGCTTACGCGATCTCACCCCATCTAACTATGGCTACACCTTC.

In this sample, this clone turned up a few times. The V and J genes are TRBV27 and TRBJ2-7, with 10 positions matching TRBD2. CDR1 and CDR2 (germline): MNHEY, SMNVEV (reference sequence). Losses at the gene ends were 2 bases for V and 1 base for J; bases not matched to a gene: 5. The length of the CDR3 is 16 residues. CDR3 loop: CASSLVASGGSYEQYF. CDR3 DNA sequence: TGTGCCAGCAGTTTAGTGGCTAGCGGGGGTTCCTACGAGCAGTACTTC.

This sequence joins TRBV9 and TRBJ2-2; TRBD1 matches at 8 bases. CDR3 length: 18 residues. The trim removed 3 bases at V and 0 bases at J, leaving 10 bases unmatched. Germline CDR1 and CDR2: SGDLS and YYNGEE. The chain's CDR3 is CASSAAPGGPANTGELFF. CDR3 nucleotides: TGTGCCAGCAGCGCAGCTCCAGGGGGCCCCGCGAACACCGGGGAGCTGTTTTTT. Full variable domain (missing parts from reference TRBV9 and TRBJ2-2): DSGVTQTPKHLITATGQRVTLRCSPRSGDLSVYWYQQSLDQGLQFLIQYYNGEERAKGNILERFSAQQFPDLHSELNLSSLELGDSALYFCASSAAPGGPANTGELFFGEGSRLTVL.

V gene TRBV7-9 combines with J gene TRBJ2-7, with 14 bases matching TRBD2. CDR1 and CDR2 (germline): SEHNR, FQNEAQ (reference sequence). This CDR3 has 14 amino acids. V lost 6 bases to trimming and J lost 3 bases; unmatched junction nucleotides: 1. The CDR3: CASRGTSGSYEQYF. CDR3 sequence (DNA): TGTGCCAGCAGGGGGACTAGCGGGAGCTACGAGCAGTACTTC.

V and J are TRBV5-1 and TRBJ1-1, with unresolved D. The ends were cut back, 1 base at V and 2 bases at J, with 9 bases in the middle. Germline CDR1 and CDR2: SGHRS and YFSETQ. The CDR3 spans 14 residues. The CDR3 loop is CASSLRQRNTEAFF. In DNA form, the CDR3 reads TGCGCCAGCAGCTTGAGACAAAGAAACACTGAAGCTTTCTTT.

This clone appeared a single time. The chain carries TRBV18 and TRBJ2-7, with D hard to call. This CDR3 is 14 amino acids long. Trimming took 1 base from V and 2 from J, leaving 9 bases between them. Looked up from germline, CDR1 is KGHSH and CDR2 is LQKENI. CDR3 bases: TGTGCCAGCTCACCACGCTCAGGAACCTACGAGCAGTACTTC. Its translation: CASSPRSGTYEQYF.

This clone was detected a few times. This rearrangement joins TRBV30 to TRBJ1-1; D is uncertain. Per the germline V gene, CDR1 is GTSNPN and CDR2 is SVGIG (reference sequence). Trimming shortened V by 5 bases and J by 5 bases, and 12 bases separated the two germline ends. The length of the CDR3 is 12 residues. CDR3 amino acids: CAWLRARTEAFF. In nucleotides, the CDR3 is TGTGCCTGGCTGAGGGCGCGAACTGAAGCTTTCTTT.

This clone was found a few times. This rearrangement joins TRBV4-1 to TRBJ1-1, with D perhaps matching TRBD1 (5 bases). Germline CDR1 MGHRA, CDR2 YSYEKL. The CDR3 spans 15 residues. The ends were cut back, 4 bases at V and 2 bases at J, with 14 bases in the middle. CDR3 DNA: TGCGCCAGCAGCCCACCTCGGGGGGGAAACACTGAAGCTTTCTTT. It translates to CASSPPRGGNTEAFF.

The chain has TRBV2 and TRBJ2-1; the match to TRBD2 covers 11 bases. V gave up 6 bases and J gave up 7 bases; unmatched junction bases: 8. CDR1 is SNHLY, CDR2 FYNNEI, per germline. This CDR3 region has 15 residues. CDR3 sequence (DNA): TGTGCCAGCAGCCCCCCATCTAGCGGGAGGAATGAGCAGTTCTTC. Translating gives CASSPPSSGRNEQFF.

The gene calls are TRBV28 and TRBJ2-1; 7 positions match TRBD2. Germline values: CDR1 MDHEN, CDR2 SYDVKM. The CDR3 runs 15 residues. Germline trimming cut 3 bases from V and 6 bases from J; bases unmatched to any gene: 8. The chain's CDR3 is CASSFLSGDPNEQFF. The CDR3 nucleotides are TGTGCCAGCAGTTTCCTAAGCGGGGATCCCAATGAGCAGTTCTTC.

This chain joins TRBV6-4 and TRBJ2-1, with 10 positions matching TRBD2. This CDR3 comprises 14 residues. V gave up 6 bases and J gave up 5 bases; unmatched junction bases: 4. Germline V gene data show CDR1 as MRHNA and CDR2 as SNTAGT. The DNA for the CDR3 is TGTGCCAGCAGCAGGACTAGCGGAAACAATGAGCAGTTCTTC. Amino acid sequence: CASSRTSGNNEQFF.

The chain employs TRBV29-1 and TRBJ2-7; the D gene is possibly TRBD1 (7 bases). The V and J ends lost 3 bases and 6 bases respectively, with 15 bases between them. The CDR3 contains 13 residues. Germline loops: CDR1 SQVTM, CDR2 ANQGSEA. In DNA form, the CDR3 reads TGCAGCGTTGAGTTGACAGGGAGGCCCGAGCAGTACTTC. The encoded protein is CSVELTGRPEQYF.

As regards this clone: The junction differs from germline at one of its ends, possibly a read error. The CDR3 protein is CSSSTRSGVRTDTQYF. For the CDR3, the DNA is TGTTCCAGCAGCACCCGTAGCGGGGTGCGCACAGATACGCAGTATTTT. The J gene is TRBJ2-3, the V gene TRBV7-9, with TRBD2 matching 8 bases. The germline CDR1 and CDR2 sequences are SEHNR and FQNEAQ (reference sequence). CDR3 size: 16 residues.

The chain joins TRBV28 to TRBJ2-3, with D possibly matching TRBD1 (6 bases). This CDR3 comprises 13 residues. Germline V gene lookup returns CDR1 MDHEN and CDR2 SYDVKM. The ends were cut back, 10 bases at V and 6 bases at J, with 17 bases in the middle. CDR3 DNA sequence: TGTGCCAATGGACAGCCGGGCATCGATACGCAGTATTTT. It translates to CANGQPGIDTQYF.

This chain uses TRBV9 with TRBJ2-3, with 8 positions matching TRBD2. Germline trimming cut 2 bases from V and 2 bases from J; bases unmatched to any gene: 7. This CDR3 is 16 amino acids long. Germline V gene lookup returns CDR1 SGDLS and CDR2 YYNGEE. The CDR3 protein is CASSVVSGMITDTQYF. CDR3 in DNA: TGTGCCAGCAGCGTGGTTAGCGGGATGATCACAGATACGCAGTATTTT.

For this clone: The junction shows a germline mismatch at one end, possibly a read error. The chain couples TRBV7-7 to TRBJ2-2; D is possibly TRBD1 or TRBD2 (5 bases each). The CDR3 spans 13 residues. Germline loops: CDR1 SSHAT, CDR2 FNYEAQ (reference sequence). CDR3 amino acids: CASSLEGTGELFF. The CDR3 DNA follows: TGTGCTAGCAGCTTAGAGGGGACCGGGGAGCTGTTTTTT.

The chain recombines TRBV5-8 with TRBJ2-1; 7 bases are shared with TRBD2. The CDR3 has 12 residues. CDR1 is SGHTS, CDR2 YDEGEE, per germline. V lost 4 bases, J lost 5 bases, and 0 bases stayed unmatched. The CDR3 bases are TGTGCCAGCAGCCGGGAGGACAATGAGCAGTTCTTC. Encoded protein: CASSREDNEQFF.

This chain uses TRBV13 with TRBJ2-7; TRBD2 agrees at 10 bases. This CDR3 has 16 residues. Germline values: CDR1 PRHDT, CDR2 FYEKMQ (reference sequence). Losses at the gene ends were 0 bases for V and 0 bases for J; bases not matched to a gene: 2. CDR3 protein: CASSLGLAGVSYEQYF. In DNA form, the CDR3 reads TGTGCCAGCAGCTTAGGCCTAGCGGGAGTCTCCTACGAGCAGTACTTC. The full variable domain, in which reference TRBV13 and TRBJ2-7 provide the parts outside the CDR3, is AAGVIQSPRHLIKEKRETATLKCYPIPRHDTVYWYQQGPGQDPQFLISFYEKMQSDKGSIPDRFSAQQFSDYHSELNMSSLELGDSALYFCASSLGLAGVSYEQYFGPGTRLTVT.

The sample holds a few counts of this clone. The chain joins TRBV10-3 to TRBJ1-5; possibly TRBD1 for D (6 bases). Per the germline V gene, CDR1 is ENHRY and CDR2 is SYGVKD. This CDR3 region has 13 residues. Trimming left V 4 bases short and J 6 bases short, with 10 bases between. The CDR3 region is CAISVGRGQPQHF. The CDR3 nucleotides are TGTGCCATCAGTGTGGGCAGGGGTCAGCCCCAGCATTTT.

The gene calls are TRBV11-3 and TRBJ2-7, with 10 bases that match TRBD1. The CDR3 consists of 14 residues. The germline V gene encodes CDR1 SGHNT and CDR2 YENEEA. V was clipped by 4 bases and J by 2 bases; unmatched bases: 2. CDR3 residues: CASSSGTGAYEQYF. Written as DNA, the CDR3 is TGTGCCAGCAGCTCCGGGACAGGGGCCTACGAGCAGTACTTC.